The 11 T cell receptor beta chains given below trace back to one sample, sequenced in a study of Ad26.COV2.S vaccination and SARS-CoV-2 variants. The treatment was: about 20 received Ad26.COV2.S at low or high dose, single or two shots; about 5 received placebo; per-sample allocation not given. Day 63 after the first vaccine or placebo injection was the time point for sampling. The repertoire was sequenced with immunoSEQ multiplex PCR; TCRdb's copy has only in-frame clones and lacks some. The data contain fewer than 500,000 clones, roughly 89% of them singletons. Sequenced material: peripheral blood, taken in a trial of Ad26.COV2.S vaccine versus placebo. The receptors shown here come from a person between 18 and 65 years old who received the Ad26.COV2.S COVID-19 vaccine or a placebo.

V and J are TRBV5-1 and TRBJ2-5; the D gene is possibly TRBD1 (7 bases). V was pared by 4 bases and J by 2 bases, with 12 bases between. Per the germline V gene, CDR1 is SGHRS and CDR2 is YFSETQ. The CDR3 totals 14 residues. The CDR3 DNA is TGCGCCAGCAGCGCGGGACAGACACAAGAGACCCAGTACTTC. Translating gives CASSAGQTQETQYF.

This chain joins TRBV5-1 and TRBJ2-3; D gene unclear. Trimming left V 4 bases short and J 4 bases short, with 10 bases between. Germline CDR1 and CDR2: SGHRS and YFSETQ. The CDR3 is 13 amino acids. The CDR3 nucleotides are TGCGCCAGCAGCCATACAGACGCAGATACGCAGTATTTT. Translation: CASSHTDADTQYF.

The chain links TRBV7-2 to TRBJ2-7, with 15 bases that match TRBD2. CDR3 size: 16 residues. The junction had 7 bases not matched to a gene; V was cut back by 3 bases and J by 7 bases. CDR1 and CDR2 (germline): SGHTA, FQGNSA. This CDR3 reads CASSFQGLAGGGEQYF. CDR3 bases: TGTGCCAGCAGCTTCCAGGGACTAGCGGGGGGAGGAGAGCAGTACTTC.

The rearrangement links TRBV5-5 to TRBJ2-7, with unresolved D. The V gene lost 0 bases and the J gene lost 2 bases, with 9 bases spanning the gap. The CDR3 extends over 14 amino acids. The germline gives CDR1 SGHKS, CDR2 YYEKEE (reference sequence). The CDR3 reads CASSLAVQAYEQYF. The CDR3 DNA is TGTGCCAGCAGCTTGGCGGTCCAGGCCTACGAGCAGTACTTC. The full variable domain, with the rest looked up from reference TRBV5-5 and TRBJ2-7, is DAGVTQSPTHLIKTRGQQVTLRCSPISGHKSVSWYQQVLGQGPQFIFQYYEKEERGRGNFPDRFSARQFPNYSSELNVNALLLGDSALYLCASSLAVQAYEQYFGPGTRLTVT.

V and J are TRBV2 and TRBJ2-2; D could derive from TRBD1 or TRBD2 (5 bases each). In germline, CDR1 is SNHLY, CDR2 FYNNEI. The CDR3 spans 15 residues. Trimming left V 6 bases short and J 5 bases short, with 16 bases between. The DNA of the CDR3 is TGTGCCAGCAGGGGGGTCCAAATCGGGACCGGGGAGCTGTTTTTT. It is translated as CASRGVQIGTGELFF.

The chain couples TRBV19 to TRBJ2-2; TRBD2 might be the D (7 bases). Trimming pared 8 bases from V and 9 bases from J, leaving 19 bases between. The CDR3 loop spans 14 amino acids. In germline, CDR1 is LNHDA, CDR2 SQIVND (reference sequence). As DNA, the CDR3 is TGTGCCAGTGCCTGGACTAGGGGGGGCCGGGAGCTGTTTTTT. This encodes CASAWTRGGRELFF. Supplemented by reference TRBV19 and TRBJ2-2, the full variable domain reads DGGITQSPKYLFRKEGQNVTLSCEQNLNHDAMYWYRQDPGQGLRLIYYSQIVNDFQKGDIAEGYSVSREKKESFPLTVTSAQKNPTAFYLCASAWTRGGRELFFGEGSRLTVL.

V and J are TRBV7-2 and TRBJ1-5; 7 nucleotides align to TRBD1. The germline CDR1 and CDR2 sequences are SGHTA and FQGNSA. CDR3 size: 15 residues. J was trimmed by 0 bases and V by 4 bases; bases with no gene match: 3. The CDR3 region is CASSSYRGSNQPQHF. In DNA, the CDR3 is TGTGCCAGCAGCTCCTACAGGGGTAGCAATCAGCCCCAGCATTTT.

This clone was seen just once. The rearrangement uses TRBV30 and TRBJ1-5; D not certain. CDR1 is GTSNPN, CDR2 SVGIG, per germline (reference sequence). CDR3 size: 12 residues. Trimming left V 0 bases short and J 6 bases short, with 6 bases between. The CDR3 loop reads CAWSVGIQPQHF. The CDR3 nucleotides read TGTGCCTGGAGTGTGGGTATTCAGCCCCAGCATTTT.

The V call is TRBV9, the J call TRBJ2-1; a possible D gene is TRBD2 (6 bases). Germline V gene lookup returns CDR1 SGDLS and CDR2 YYNGEE. V lost 3 bases and J 4 bases, leaving 8 bases between the germline ends. CDR3 length equals 13 residues. CDR3 region: CASSGTTYNEQFF. CDR3 DNA sequence: TGTGCCAGCAGCGGGACTACTTACAATGAGCAGTTCTTC. Supplemented by reference TRBV9 and TRBJ2-1, the full variable domain reads DSGVTQTPKHLITATGQRVTLRCSPRSGDLSVYWYQQSLDQGLQFLIQYYNGEERAKGNILERFSAQQFPDLHSELNLSSLELGDSALYFCASSGTTYNEQFFGPGTRLTVL.

Here the CDR3 reads CSAEGLVETQYF. DNA of the CDR3: TGCAGCGCGGAGGGACTGGTAGAGACCCAGTACTTC. This rearrangement joins TRBV29-1 to TRBJ2-5; TRBD2 might be the D (6 bases). Germline CDR1 and CDR2: SQVTM and ANQGSEA. The CDR3 is 12 residues long. The V and J ends lost 7 bases and 4 bases respectively, with 13 bases between them.

CDR3 nucleotide sequence: TGTGCCAGCAGCTTGGGCGGGGAACCCACAGATACGCAGTATTTT. This codes for CASSLGGEPTDTQYF. V usage is TRBV5-4 and J usage is TRBJ2-3, with a possible D match to TRBD2 (6 bases). There are 15 residues in the CDR3. V lost 0 bases, J lost 2 bases, and 10 bases lay in between. Germline V gene lookup returns CDR1 SGHNT and CDR2 YYREEE (reference sequence).